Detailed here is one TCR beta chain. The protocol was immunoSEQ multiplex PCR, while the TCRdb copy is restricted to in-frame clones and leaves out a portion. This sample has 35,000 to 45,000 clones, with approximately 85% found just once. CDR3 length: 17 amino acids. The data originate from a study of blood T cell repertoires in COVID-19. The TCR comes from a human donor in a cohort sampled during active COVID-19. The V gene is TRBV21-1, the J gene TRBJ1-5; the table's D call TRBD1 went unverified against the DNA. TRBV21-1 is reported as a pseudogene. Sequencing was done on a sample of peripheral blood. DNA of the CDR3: TGTGCCAGCAGCAAAGTTCCCGGGACAATGGGCGATCAGCCCCAGCATTTT. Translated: CASSKVPGTMGDQPQHF.